This T cell receptor beta chain was recorded in a study of T cell repertoires in cytomegalovirus infection. Whole-study context: Both CMV infection and a matching HLA type were indicated by public TCR beta signatures. Study conclusions and caveats: Frequencies of public TCR beta families were cumulated, and this identified carriers of CMV plus the relevant HLA. Within the response measured ex vivo, HLA-C-restricted CMV-specific TCR beta clonotypes were dominant.

This clonotype was seen at least ten times. No antigen is known for it. This CDR3 has 16 amino acids. Germline V gene data show CDR1 as SGHNT and CDR2 as YYREEE (reference sequence). V was clipped by 4 bases and J by 2 bases; unmatched bases: 9. TCRdb independently ran MiXCR on the reads; one entry per CDR3 protein. This table holds approximately 500,000 distinct CDR3 sequences, 15% to 20% found once. The genes are TRBV5-4 and TRBJ2-3; 8 bases are a match to TRBD2. The sequenced material came from CD8+ T cells from PBMCs. The receptor was derived from a human donor in good health (CMV status not recorded). Some clones in this sample may be carry-over from other donors' samples. CDR3 sequence: CASSLKRERPTDTQYF. CDR3 nucleotide sequence: TGTGCCAGCAGCCTCAAGCGGGAGCGCCCCACAGATACGCAGTATTTT.